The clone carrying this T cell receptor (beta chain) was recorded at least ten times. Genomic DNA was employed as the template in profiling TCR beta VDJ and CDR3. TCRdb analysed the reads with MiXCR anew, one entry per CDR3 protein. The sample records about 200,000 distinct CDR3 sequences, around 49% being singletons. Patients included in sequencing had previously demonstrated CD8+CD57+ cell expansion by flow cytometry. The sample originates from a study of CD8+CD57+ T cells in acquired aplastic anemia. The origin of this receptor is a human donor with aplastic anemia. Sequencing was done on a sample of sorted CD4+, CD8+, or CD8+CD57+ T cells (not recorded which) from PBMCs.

CDR3 nucleotide sequence: TGCGCCAGCAGCTATCGGGGCGCAAGCACAGATACGCAGTATTTT. It codes for CASSYRGASTDTQYF. The chain is built from TRBV5-1 and TRBJ2-3; D tentatively reads TRBD1 or TRBD2 (5 bases each). The germline V and J ends were trimmed by 3 bases and 0 bases, with 11 bases remaining between them. Germline V gene data show CDR1 as SGHRS and CDR2 as YFSETQ. The CDR3 contains 15 residues.